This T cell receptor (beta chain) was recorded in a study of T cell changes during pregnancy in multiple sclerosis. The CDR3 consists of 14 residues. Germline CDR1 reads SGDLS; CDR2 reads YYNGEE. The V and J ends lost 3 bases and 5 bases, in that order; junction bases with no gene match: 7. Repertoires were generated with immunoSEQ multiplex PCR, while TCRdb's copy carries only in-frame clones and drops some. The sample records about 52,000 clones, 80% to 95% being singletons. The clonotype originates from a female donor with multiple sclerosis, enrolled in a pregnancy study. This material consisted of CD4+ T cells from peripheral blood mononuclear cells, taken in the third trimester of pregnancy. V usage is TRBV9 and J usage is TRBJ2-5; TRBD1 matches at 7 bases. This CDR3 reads CASSATGYLETQYF. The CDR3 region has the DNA TGTGCCAGCAGCGCGACAGGGTATTTGGAGACCCAGTACTTC.